One and the same sample provided the 15 T cell receptor beta chains below, sequenced in a study of shared clonotypes between healthy human individuals. Some clones are missing from TCRdb's copy, which holds only in-frame ones; the method was immunoSEQ multiplex PCR. The sample holds about 2 million clones, approximately 94% seen once. The naive CD8 population came from CD45RO-negative cells selected for CCR7, without terminally differentiated effector memory CD45RA+ cells. What was sequenced was naive CD8+ T cells sorted from blood. The receptors were sampled from a man younger than 35 in good health.

As to this clone: At the DNA level, this CDR3 is encoded by other sequences in the same sample as well. The V gene is TRBV28, the J gene TRBJ2-7; 8 bases map to TRBD2. The germline CDR1 and CDR2 sequences are MDHEN and SYDVKM. V shed 4 bases and J 0 bases; nucleotides not matched to a gene: 5. There are 15 residues in the CDR3. The CDR3, as DNA: TGTGCCAGCAGTTCCCGGGGGGGAAGCTCCTACGAGCAGTACTTC. It is translated as CASSSRGGSSYEQYF.

This sequence joins TRBV28 and TRBJ2-7, with a tentative D call TRBD2 (5 bases). Trimming removed 7 bases from V and 5 bases from J, with 24 bases in between. The CDR3 spans 16 residues. CDR1 and CDR2 from the germline V gene are MDHEN and SYDVKM. CDR3 bases: TGTGCCAGCACCTCCCGAGGACTGGTAGAGGCGCACGAGCAGTACTTC. As protein: CASTSRGLVEAHEQYF.

This chain uses TRBV10-3 with TRBJ2-3; D is undetermined. This CDR3 comprises 13 residues. Germline V gene lookup returns CDR1 ENHRY and CDR2 SYGVKD. The V end lost 7 bases, the J end lost 3 bases, and 11 bases lay between the germline ends. The CDR3: CAITLSGTDTQYF. The CDR3 DNA reads TGTGCCATCACCCTCTCCGGGACAGATACGCAGTATTTT.

This clone has only one observation. J is TRBJ2-5 and V is TRBV6-4; D not resolved. Deletions cut 4 bases from V and 6 bases from J, with 6 bases between. Germline CDR1 is MRHNA and CDR2 is SNTAGT. The CDR3 length is 11 residues. CDR3 sequence (DNA): TGTGCCAGCAGTGGTCTAAAGACCCAGTACTTC. Translated, it gives CASSGLKTQYF.

CDR3 loop: CASSYTDTQYF. The CDR3 DNA sequence: TGTGCCAGCAGTTACACAGATACGCAGTATTTT. The chain couples TRBV28 to TRBJ2-3; no firm D call. Trimming removed 4 bases from V and 2 bases from J, with 1 base in between. This CDR3 comprises 11 residues. Germline V gene sequence: CDR1 MDHEN, CDR2 SYDVKM. Variable domain in full (rest from reference TRBV28 and TRBJ2-3): DVKVTQSSRYLVKRTGEKVFLECVQDMDHENMFWYRQDPGLGLRLIYFSYDVKMKEKGDIPEGYSVSREKKERFSLILESASTNQTSMYLCASSYTDTQYFGPGTRLTVL.

This chain joins TRBV9 and TRBJ1-5, with D hard to call. Germline CDR1 and CDR2: SGDLS and YYNGEE. V was shortened by 4 bases and J by 0 bases, with 11 bases between the two germline ends. CDR3 length: 15 amino acids. Here the CDR3 reads CASSSERDSNQPQHF. CDR3 coding DNA: TGTGCCAGCAGCAGTGAGAGGGATAGCAATCAGCCCCAGCATTTT.

This clone was picked up one time. V usage is TRBV6-6 and J usage is TRBJ2-7; D may be TRBD2 (5 bases). Germline V gene data show CDR1 as MNHNY and CDR2 as SVGAGI (reference sequence). Trimming took 2 bases from V and 7 from J, leaving 18 bases between them. The CDR3 consists of 15 residues. The CDR3 bases are TGTGCCAGCAGTTACGACCCTTCGGGGAACGGGGAGCAGTACTTC. It yields the protein CASSYDPSGNGEQYF.

V usage is TRBV5-6 and J usage is TRBJ2-1; 11 nucleotides line up with TRBD2. The V gene end was trimmed by 4 bases and the J gene end by 6 bases; junction bases not matched to a gene: 12. This CDR3 has 17 amino acids. Germline CDR1 is SGHDT and CDR2 is YYEEEE. As DNA, the CDR3 is TGTGCCAGCAGCCGAACTAGCGGGGGCCCCCTTGGCAATGAGCAGTTCTTC. It encodes CASSRTSGGPLGNEQFF.

The V call is TRBV6-1, the J call TRBJ1-2, with a tentative D call TRBD1 (6 bases). The CDR3 has 15 residues. Germline V gives CDR1 MNHNS, CDR2 SASEGT. V lost 2 bases, J lost 4 bases, and 14 bases lay in between. CDR3 sequence: CASSELQGEGYGYTF. DNA of the CDR3: TGTGCCAGCAGTGAACTACAGGGCGAGGGCTATGGCTACACCTTC.

The V call is TRBV19, the J call TRBJ2-1; D possibly corresponds to TRBD2 (6 bases). Germline V gene sequence: CDR1 LNHDA, CDR2 SQIVND (reference sequence). Trimming left V 9 bases short and J 3 bases short, with 15 bases between. The CDR3 totals 14 residues. The CDR3 protein is CASTGREFYNEQFF. CDR3 nucleotides: TGTGCCAGCACGGGGCGGGAATTCTACAATGAGCAGTTCTTC.

In this sample, this clone turned up once. The chain employs TRBV7-6 and TRBJ1-3, with 7 bases fitting TRBD1. This CDR3 comprises 15 residues. J was trimmed by 0 bases and V by 4 bases; bases with no gene match: 3. Germline CDR1 reads SGHVS; CDR2 reads FNYEAQ. CDR3 sequence (DNA): TGTGCCAGCAGCTACGACAGGGACTCTGGAAACACCATATATTTT. This gives the protein CASSYDRDSGNTIYF.

The chain links TRBV5-4 to TRBJ2-5, with D possibly matching TRBD2 (6 bases). Trimming took off 2 bases at V and 0 bases at J, with 11 bases between the two ends. The CDR3 length is 15 residues. Germline CDR1 is SGHNT and CDR2 is YYREEE (reference sequence). The CDR3 spells CASSFGGSYQETQYF. The DNA for the CDR3 is TGTGCCAGCAGCTTCGGGGGATCGTACCAAGAGACCCAGTACTTC.

The chain recombines TRBV27 with TRBJ1-5, with D uncertain. V was cut by 5 bases and J by 0 bases, with 8 bases left in between. The germline CDR1 and CDR2 sequences are MNHEY and SMNVEV (reference sequence). The CDR3 is 14 amino acids. The CDR3 loop reads CASSEVNSNQPQHF. The CDR3, as DNA: TGTGCCAGCAGTGAGGTGAATAGCAATCAGCCCCAGCATTTT.

The V gene is TRBV4-3, the J gene TRBJ1-5, with 7 bases that match TRBD1. J was trimmed by 4 bases and V by 1 base; bases with no gene match: 4. The germline gives CDR1 LGHNA, CDR2 YSLEER. The CDR3 totals 15 residues. This chain's CDR3 is CASSQGQGTNQPQHF. CDR3 in DNA: TGCGCCAGCAGCCAAGGACAGGGAACTAATCAGCCCCAGCATTTT.

This clone showed up just once. This chain joins TRBV13 and TRBJ2-1; the match to TRBD2 covers 16 bases. The ends lost 3 bases at V and 2 bases at J; junction bases unmatched: 1. The CDR3 is made up of 17 amino acids. Germline CDR1 reads PRHDT; CDR2 reads FYEKMQ (reference sequence). CDR3 amino acids: CASSLGLAGGTYNEQFF. DNA for the CDR3: TGTGCCAGCAGCTTGGGACTAGCGGGAGGGACCTACAATGAGCAGTTCTTC.